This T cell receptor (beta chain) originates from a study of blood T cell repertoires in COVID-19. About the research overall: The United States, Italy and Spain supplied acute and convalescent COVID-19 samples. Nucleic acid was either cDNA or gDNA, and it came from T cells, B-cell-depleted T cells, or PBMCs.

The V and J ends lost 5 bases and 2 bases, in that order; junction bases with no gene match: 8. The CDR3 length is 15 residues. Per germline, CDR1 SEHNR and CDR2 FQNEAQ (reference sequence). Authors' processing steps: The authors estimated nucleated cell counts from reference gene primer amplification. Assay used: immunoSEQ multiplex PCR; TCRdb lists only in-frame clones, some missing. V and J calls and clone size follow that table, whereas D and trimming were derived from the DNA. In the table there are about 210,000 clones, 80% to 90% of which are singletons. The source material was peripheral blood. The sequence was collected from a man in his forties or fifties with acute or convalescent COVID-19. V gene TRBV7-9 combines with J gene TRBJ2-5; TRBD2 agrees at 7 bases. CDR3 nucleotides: TGTGCCAGCAGCCACTTGGCGGGAGAACAAGAGACCCAGTACTTC. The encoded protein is CASSHLAGEQETQYF.